Listed below are T cell receptor beta chains from one sample, sequenced in a study of blood T cell repertoires in COVID-19. Some clones are missing from TCRdb's copy, which holds only in-frame ones; the method was immunoSEQ multiplex PCR. The data contain 150,000 or so clones, 81% of them seen just once; the ten biggest clones take up about 5.3%. Specimen: PBMCs or T cells enriched from blood (not recorded which). The receptors derive from a woman between 40 and 50 years old with acute COVID-19. CDR3s include the opening cysteine and the closing phenylalanine or tryptophan. A D gene is named only where the DNA matches it firmly.

d_gene	j_gene	v_gene	CDR3aa	CDR3nt
-	TRBJ2-3	TRBV27	CASSLSSLQTSTDTQYF	TGTGCCAGCAGTTTATCGTCACTACAAACTAGCACAGATACGCAGTATTTT
-	TRBJ2-3	TRBV5-8	CASSLFAGGTDTQYF	TGTGCCAGCAGCTTGTTCGCAGGGGGCACAGATACGCAGTATTTT
TRBD2	TRBJ2-3	TRBV5-5	CASSLSSGPTDTQYF	TGTGCCAGCAGCTTGTCTAGCGGTCCTACAGATACGCAGTATTTT
TRBD1	TRBJ2-5	TRBV5-4	CASSPDRGPGETQYF	TGTGCCAGCAGCCCGGACAGGGGGCCCGGGGAGACCCAGTACTTC
-	TRBJ2-1	TRBV2	CASSLLARTGNEQFF	TGTGCCAGCAGTTTGCTAGCCCGGACGGGGAATGAGCAGTTCTTC
-	TRBJ2-5	TRBV15	CATSRSLRETQYF	TGTGCCACCAGCAGATCACTGAGGGAGACCCAGTACTTC
TRBD2	TRBJ2-7	TRBV2	CASSEGASGYEQYF	TGTGCCAGCAGTGAAGGGGCTAGCGGCTACGAGCAGTACTTC
TRBD1	TRBJ1-1	TRBV3-1/TRBV3-2	CASSQEGTGGRTEAFF	TGTGCCAGCAGCCAAGAGGGGACAGGGGGGAGGACTGAAGCTTTCTTT
-	TRBJ1-1	TRBV2	CASGVRLGDTEAFF	TGTGCCAGCGGGGTTCGTTTAGGGGATACTGAAGCTTTCTTT
TRBD1	TRBJ1-6	TRBV7-2	CASSPDRVRSPLHF	TGTGCCAGCAGCCCCGACAGGGTTAGGTCACCCCTCCACTTT
-	TRBJ2-5	TRBV5-4	CASSLGLAPSQETQYF	TGTGCCAGCAGCTTGGGGCTAGCGCCCTCCCAAGAGACCCAGTACTTC
-	TRBJ2-5	TRBV18	CASSPGLGETQYF	TGTGCCAGCTCTCCCGGACTCGGAGAGACCCAGTACTTC
TRBD2	TRBJ2-3	TRBV7-3	CASSLLAGGADTQYF	TGTGCCAGCAGCTTACTAGCGGGAGGTGCTGATACGCAGTATTTT
-	TRBJ2-1	TRBV6-5	CASKRQESSYNEQFF	TGTGCCAGCAAACGACAGGAGAGCTCCTACAATGAGCAGTTCTTC
-	TRBJ1-6	TRBV28	CASSLAGVSSSYNSPLHF	TGTGCCAGCAGTTTAGCGGGGGTCTCGAGCTCCTATAATTCACCCCTCCACTTT
-	TRBJ1-1	TRBV7-2	CASSVGLSLEAFF	TGTGCCAGCAGCGTGGGCCTGTCACTTGAAGCTTTCTTT
-	TRBJ2-2	TRBV5-8	CASSLASNAGELFF	TGTGCCAGCAGCTTGGCCAGTAATGCCGGGGAGCTGTTTTTT
-	TRBJ2-7	TRBV2	CAINEYSNEQYF	TGTGCCATCAACGAGTACTCCAACGAGCAGTACTTC
TRBD2	TRBJ2-3	TRBV30	CACAHFSRKLAGGPMFYTQYF	TGTGCCTGTGCCCACTTCTCCCGCAAACTAGCGGGAGGACCGATGTTCTATACGCAGTATTTT